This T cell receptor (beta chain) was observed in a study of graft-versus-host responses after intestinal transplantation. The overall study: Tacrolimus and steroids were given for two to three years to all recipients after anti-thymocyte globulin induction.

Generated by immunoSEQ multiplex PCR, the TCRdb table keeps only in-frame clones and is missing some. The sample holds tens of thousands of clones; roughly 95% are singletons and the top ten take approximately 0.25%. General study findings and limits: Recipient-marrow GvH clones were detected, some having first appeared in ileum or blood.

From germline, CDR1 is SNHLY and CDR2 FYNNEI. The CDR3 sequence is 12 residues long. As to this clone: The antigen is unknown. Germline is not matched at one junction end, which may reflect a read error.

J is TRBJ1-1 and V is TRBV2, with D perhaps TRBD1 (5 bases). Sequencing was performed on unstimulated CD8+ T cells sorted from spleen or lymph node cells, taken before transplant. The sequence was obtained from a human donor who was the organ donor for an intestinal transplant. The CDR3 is CASTERGREAFF. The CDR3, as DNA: TGTGCCAGCACTGAAAGGGGCAGGGAAGCTTTCTTT.